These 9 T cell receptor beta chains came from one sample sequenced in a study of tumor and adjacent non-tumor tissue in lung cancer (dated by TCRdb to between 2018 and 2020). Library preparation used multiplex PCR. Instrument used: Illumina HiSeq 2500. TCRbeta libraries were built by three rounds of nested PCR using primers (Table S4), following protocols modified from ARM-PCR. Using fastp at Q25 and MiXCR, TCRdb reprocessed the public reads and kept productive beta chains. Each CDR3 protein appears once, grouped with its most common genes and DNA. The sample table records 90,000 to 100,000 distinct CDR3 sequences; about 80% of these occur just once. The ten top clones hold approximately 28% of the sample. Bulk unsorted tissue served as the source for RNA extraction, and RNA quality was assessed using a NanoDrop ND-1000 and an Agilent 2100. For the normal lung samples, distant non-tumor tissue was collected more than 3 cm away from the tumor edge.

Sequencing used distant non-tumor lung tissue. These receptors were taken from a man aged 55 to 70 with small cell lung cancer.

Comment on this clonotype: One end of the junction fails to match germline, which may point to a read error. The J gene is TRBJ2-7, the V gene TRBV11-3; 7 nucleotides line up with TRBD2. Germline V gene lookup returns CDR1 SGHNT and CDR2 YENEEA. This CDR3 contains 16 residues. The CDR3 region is CVSSSPERGGFYEQYF. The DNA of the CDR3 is TGTGTCAGCAGCTCGCCTGAACGCGGGGGATTCTACGAGCAGTACTTC.

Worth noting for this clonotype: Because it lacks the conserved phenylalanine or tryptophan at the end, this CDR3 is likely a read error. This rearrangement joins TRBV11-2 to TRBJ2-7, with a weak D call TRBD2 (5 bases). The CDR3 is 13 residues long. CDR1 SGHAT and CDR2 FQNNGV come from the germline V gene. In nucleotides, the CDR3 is TGTGCCAACAGCCCGGAACTAGGGTACGAGCAGTACCTC. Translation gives CANSPELGYEQYL.

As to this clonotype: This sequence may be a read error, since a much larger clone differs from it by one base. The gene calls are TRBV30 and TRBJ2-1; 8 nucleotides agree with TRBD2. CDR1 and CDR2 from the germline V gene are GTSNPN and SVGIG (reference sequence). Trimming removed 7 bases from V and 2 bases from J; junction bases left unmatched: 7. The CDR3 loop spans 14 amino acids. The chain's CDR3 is CAYSSGSAYNEQFF. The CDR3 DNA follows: TGTGCCTATTCGAGCGGGAGCGCCTACAATGAGCAGTTCTTC.

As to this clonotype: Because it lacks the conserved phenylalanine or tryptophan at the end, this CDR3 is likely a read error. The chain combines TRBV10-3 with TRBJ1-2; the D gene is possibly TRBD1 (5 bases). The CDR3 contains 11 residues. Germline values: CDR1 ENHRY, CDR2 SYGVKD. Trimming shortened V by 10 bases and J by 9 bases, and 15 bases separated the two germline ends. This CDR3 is CANGTDQSYTL. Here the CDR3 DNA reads TGTGCCAACGGGACGGATCAAAGCTACACCTTA.

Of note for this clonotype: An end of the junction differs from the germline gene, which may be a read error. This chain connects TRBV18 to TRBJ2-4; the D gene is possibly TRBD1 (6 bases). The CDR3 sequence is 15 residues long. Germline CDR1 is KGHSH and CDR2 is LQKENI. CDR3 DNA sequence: TGTGCCAGCTCACTTGGGACACCAGCCAAATACATTCAGTACTTC. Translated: CASSLGTPAKYIQYF.

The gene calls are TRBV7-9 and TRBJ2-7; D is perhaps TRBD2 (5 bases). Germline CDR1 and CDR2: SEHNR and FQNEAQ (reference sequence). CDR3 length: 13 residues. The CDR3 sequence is CASSSEVTYEQYV. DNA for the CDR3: TGTGCCAGCAGCTCGGAGGTGACCTACGAACAGTACGTC.

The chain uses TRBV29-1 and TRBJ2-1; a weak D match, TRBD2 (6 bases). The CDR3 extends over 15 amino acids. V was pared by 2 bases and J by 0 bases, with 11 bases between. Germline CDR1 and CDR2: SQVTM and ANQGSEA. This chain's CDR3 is CSVEWRDHSYNEQFF. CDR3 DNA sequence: TGCAGCGTTGAATGGCGGGATCACTCCTACAATGAGCAGTTCTTC.

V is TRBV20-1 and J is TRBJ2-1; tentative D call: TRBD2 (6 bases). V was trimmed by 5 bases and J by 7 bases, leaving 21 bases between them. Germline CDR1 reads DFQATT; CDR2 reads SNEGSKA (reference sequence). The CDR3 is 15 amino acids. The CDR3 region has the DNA TGCAGTGCTTTGACTAACGGGAGTTCTAGGAATGAGCAGTTCTTC. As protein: CSALTNGSSRNEQFF.

The CDR3 here is CASLRQGAYTF. The CDR3 DNA follows: TGTGCCAGCTTAAGGCAAGGAGCCTACACCTTC. The chain carries TRBV12-3 or TRBV12-4 and TRBJ1-2; no firm D call. CDR3 size: 11 residues. V dropped 8 bases and J dropped 10 bases, with 14 bases sitting between them.